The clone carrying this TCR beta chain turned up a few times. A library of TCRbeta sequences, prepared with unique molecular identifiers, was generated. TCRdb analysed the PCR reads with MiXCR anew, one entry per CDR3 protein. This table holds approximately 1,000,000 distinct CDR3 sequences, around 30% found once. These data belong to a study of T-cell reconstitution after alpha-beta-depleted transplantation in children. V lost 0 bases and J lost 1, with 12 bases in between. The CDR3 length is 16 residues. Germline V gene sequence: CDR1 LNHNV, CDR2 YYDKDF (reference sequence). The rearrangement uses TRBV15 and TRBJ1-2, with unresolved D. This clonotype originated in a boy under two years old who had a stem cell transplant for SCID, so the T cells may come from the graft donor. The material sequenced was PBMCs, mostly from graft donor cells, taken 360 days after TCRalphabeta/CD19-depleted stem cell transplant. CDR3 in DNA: TGTGCCACCAGCAGAGATGAGGCCCCGGTTAACTATGGCTACACCTTC. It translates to CATSRDEAPVNYGYTF.